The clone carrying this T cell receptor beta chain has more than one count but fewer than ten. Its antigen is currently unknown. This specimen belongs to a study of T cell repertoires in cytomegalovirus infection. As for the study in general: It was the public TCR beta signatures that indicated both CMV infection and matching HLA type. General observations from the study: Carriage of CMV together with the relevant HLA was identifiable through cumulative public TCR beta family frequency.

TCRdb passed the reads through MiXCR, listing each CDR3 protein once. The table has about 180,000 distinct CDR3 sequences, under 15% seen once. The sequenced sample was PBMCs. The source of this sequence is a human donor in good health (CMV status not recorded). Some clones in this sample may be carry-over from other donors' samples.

The CDR3 DNA reads TGTGCCAGCAGCCCCCGACTAGGAGGGGAGACCCAGTACTTC. Its protein product is CASSPRLGGETQYF. V is TRBV4-2 and J is TRBJ2-5, with a tentative D call TRBD2 (6 bases). This CDR3 is built from 14 residues. The V gene's germline CDR1 is LGHNA and CDR2 YNFKEQ. Trimming removed 4 bases from V and 5 bases from J, with 14 bases in between.